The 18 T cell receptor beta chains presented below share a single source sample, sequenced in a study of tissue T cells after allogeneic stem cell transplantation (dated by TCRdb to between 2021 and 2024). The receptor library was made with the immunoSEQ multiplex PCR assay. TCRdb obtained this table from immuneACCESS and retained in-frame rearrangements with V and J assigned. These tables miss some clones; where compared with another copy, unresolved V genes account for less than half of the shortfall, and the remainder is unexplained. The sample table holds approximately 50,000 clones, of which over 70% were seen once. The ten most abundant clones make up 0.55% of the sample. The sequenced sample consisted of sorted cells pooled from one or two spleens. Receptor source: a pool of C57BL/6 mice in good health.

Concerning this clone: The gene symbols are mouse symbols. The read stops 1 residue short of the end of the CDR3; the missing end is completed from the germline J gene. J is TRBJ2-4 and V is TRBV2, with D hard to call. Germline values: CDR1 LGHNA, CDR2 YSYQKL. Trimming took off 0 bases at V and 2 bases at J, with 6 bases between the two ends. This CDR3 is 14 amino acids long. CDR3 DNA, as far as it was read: TGTGCCAGCAGCCAAGAGGCCGTTCAAAACACCTTGTAC. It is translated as CASSQEAVQNTLY. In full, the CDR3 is CASSQEAVQNTLYF.

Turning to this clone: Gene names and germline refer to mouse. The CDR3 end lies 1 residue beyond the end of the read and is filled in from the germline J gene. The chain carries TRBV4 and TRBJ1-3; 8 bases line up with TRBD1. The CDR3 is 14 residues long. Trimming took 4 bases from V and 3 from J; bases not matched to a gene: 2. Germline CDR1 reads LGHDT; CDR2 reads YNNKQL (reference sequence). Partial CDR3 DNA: TGTGCCAGCAGCTTTGACAGGGGTGGAAATACGCTCTAT. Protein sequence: CASSFDRGGNTLY. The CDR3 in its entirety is CASSFDRGGNTLYF.

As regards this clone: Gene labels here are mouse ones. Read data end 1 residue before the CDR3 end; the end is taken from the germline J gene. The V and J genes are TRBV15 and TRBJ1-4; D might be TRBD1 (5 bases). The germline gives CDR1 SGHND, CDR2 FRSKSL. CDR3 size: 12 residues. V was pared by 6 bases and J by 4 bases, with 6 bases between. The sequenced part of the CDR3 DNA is TGTGCCAGCAGCGGGGGCAACGAAAGATTATTT. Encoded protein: CASSGGNERLF. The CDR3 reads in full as CASSGGNERLFF.

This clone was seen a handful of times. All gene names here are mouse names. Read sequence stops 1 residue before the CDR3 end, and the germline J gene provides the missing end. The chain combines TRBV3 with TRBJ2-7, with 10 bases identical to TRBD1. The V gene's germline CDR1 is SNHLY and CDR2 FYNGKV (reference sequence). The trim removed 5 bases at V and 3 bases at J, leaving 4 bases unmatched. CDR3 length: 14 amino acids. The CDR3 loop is CASSLRDRGYEQYF. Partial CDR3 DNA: TGTGCCAGCAGCCTCCGGGACAGGGGCTATGAACAGTAC.

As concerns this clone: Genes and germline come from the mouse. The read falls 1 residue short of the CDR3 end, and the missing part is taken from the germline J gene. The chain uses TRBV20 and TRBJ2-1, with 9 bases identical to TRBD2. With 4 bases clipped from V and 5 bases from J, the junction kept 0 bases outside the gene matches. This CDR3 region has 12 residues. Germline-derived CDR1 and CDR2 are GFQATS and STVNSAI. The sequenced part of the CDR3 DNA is TGTGGTGCTATGGGGGGGCATGCTGAGCAGTTC. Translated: CGAMGGHAEQF. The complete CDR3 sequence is CGAMGGHAEQFF.

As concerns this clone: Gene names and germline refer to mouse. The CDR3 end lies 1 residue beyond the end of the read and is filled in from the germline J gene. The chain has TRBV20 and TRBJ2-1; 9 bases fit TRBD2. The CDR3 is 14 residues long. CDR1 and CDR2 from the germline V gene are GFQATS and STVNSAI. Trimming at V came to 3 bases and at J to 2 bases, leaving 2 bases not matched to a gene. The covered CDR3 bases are TGTGGTGCTAGACGGGACTGGGACTATGCTGAGCAGTTC. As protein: CGARRDWDYAEQF. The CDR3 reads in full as CGARRDWDYAEQFF.

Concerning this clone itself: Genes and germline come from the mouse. The CDR3 loop is CASSDAGGRSYEQYF. The sequenced part of the CDR3 DNA is TGTGCCAGCAGTGATGCGGGGGGGCGCTCCTATGAACAGTAC. The chain joins TRBV13-1 to TRBJ2-7; TRBD2 matches at 8 bases. The read ends 1 residue early relative to the CDR3; the germline J gene fills the gap. The trim removed 0 bases at V and 0 bases at J, leaving 2 bases unmatched. Germline values: CDR1 NSHNY, CDR2 SYGAGN. The CDR3 totals 15 residues.

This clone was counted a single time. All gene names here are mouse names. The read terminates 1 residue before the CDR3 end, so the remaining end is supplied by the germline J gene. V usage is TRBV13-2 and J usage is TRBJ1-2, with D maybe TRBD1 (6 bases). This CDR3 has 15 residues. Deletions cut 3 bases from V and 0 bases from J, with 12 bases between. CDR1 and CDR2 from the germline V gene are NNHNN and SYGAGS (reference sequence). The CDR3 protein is CASGAPGQANSDYTF. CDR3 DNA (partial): TGTGCCAGCGGTGCACCGGGACAAGCAAACTCCGACTACACC.

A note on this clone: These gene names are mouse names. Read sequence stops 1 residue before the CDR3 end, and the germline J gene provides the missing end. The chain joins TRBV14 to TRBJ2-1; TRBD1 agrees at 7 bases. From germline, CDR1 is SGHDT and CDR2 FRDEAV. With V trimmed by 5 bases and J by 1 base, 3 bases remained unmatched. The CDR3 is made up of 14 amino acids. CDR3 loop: CASSPGQNYAEQFF. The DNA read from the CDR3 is TGTGCCAGCAGCCCGGGACAGAACTATGCTGAGCAGTTC.

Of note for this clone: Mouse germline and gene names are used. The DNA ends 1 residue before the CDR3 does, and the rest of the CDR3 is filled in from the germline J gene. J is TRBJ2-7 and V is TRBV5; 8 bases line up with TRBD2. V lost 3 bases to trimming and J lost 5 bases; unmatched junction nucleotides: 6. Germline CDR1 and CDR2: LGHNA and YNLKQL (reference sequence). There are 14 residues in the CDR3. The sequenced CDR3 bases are TGTGCCAGCAGCCATGCCGGGACTGGCAATGAACAGTAC. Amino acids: CASSHAGTGNEQY. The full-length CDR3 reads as CASSHAGTGNEQYF.

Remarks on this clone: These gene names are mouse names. Partial CDR3 DNA: TGTGCCAGCAGCCAAGAAGGCAGTCAAAACACCTTGTAC. Translated, it gives CASSQEGSQNTLY. The CDR3, in full, reads CASSQEGSQNTLYF. The chain combines TRBV2 with TRBJ2-4; no clear D. The read stops 1 residue short of the end of the CDR3; the missing end is completed from the germline J gene. This CDR3 is built from 14 residues. Trimming removed 0 bases at V and 0 bases at J, with 4 bases between. Germline CDR1 and CDR2: LGHNA and YSYQKL. Using reference TRBV2 and TRBJ2-4 for the parts outside the CDR3, the full variable domain is DPKIIQKPKYLVAVTGSEKILICEQYLGHNAMYWYRQSAKKPLEFMFSYSYQKLMDNQTASSRFQPQSSKKNHLDLQITALKPDDSATYFCASSQEGSQNTLYFGAGTRLSVL.

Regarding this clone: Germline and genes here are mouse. The CDR3 reads CASSDGVAGNTLYF. Incomplete CDR3 DNA: TGTGCCAGCAGTGATGGGGTGGCTGGAAATACGCTCTAT. The gene calls are TRBV13-1 and TRBJ1-3; D unclear. The read halts 1 residue ahead of the CDR3 end, with the missing end drawn from the germline J gene. V shed 0 bases and J shed 2 bases, with 6 bases lying between them. CDR3 length: 14 amino acids. From germline, CDR1 is NSHNY and CDR2 SYGAGN.

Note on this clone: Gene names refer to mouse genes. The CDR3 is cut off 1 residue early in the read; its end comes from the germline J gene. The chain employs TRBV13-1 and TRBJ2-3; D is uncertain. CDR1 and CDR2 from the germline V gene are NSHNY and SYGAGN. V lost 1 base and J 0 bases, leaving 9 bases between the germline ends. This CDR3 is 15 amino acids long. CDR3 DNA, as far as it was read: TGTGCCAGCAGTGATCCCAAATCTAGTGCAGAAACGCTGTAT. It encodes CASSDPKSSAETLY. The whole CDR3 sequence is CASSDPKSSAETLYF.

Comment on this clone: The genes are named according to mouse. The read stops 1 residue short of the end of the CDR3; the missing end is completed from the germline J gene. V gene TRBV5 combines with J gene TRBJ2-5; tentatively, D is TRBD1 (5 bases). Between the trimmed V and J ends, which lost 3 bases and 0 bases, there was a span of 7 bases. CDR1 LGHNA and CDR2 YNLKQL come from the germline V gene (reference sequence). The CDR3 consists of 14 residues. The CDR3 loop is CASSQDNNQDTQYF. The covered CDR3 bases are TGTGCCAGCAGCCAGGACAATAACCAAGACACCCAGTAC.

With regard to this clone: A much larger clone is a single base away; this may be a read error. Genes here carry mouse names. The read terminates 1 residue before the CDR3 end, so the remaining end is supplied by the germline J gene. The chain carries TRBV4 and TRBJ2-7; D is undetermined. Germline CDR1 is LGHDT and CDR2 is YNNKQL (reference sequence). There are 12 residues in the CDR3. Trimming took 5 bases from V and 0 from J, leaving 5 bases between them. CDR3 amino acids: CASSRSSYEQYF. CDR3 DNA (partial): TGTGCCAGCAGCCGGAGCTCCTATGAACAGTAC.

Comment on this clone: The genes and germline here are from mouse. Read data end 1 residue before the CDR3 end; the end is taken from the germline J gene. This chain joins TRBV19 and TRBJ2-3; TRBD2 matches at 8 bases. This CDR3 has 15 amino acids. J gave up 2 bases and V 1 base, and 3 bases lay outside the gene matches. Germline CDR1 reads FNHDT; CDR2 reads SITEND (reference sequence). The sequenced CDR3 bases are TGTGCCAGCAGTATAATGGGGGGGGATGCAGAAACGCTGTAT. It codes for CASSIMGGDAETLY. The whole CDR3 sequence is CASSIMGGDAETLYF.

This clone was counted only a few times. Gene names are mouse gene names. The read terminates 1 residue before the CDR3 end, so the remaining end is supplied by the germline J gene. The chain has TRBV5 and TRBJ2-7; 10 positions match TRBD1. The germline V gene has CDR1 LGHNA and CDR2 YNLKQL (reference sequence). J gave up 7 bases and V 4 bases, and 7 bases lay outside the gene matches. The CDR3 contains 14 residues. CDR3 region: CASSLRDRGREQYF. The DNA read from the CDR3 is TGTGCCAGCAGCCTCCGGGACAGGGGAAGAGAACAGTAC.

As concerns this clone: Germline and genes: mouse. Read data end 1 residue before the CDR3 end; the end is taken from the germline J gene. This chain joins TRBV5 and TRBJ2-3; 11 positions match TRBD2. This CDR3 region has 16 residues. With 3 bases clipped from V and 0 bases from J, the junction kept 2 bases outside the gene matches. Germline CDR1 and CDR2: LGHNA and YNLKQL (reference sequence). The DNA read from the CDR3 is TGTGCCAGCAGCCAGGGACTGGGGGATAGTGCAGAAACGCTGTAT. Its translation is CASSQGLGDSAETLY. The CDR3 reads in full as CASSQGLGDSAETLYF.